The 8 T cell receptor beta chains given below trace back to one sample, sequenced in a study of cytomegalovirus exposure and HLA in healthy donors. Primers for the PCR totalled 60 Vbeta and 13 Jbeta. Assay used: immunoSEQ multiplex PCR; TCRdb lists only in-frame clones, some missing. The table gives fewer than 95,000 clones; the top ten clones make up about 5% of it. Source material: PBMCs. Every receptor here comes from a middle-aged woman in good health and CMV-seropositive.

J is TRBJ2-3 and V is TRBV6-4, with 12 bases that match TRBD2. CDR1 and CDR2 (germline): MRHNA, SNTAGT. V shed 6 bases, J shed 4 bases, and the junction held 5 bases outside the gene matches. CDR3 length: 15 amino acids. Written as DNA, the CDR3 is TGTGCCAGCAGGGAACTAGCGGGAGGAGCAGATACGCAGTATTTT. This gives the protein CASRELAGGADTQYF.

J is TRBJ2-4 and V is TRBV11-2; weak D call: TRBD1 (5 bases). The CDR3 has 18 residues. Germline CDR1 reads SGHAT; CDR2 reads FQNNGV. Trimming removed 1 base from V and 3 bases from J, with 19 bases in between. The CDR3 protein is CASSLGWASGQGKNIQYF. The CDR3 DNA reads TGTGCCAGCAGCTTAGGATGGGCGTCTGGGCAGGGCAAAAACATTCAGTACTTC. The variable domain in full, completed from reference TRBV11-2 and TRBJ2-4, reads EAGVAQSPRYKIIEKRQSVAFWCNPISGHATLYWYQQILGQGPKLLIQFQNNGVVDDSQLPKDRFSAERLKGVDSTLKIQPAKLEDSAVYLCASSLGWASGQGKNIQYFGAGTRLSVL.

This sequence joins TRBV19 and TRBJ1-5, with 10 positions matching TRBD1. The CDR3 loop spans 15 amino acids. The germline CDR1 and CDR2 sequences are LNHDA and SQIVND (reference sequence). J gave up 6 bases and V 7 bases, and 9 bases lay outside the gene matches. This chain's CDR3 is CASKTGTGDIQPQHF. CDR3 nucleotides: TGTGCCAGTAAAACCGGGACAGGGGATATTCAGCCCCAGCATTTT.

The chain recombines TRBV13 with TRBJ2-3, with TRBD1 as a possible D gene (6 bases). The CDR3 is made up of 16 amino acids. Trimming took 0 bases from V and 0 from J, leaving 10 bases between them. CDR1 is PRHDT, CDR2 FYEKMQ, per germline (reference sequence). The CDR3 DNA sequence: TGTGCCAGCAGCTTAGGGACAGGCTCTAGCACAGATACGCAGTATTTT. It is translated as CASSLGTGSSTDTQYF.

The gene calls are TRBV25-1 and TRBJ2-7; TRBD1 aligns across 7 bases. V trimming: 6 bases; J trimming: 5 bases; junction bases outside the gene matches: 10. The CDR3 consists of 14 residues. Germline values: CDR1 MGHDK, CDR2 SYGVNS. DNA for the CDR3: TGTGCCAGCAGCCCTCAGGGGGTGAGGCACGAGCAGTACTTC. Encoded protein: CASSPQGVRHEQYF.

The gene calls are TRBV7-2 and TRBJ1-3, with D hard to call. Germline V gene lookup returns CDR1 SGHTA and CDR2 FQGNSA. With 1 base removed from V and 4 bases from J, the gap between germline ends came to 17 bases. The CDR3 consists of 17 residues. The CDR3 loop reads CASSLDIRQTAGNTIYF. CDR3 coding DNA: TGTGCCAGCAGCTTAGATATTCGGCAGACTGCGGGAAACACCATATATTTT.

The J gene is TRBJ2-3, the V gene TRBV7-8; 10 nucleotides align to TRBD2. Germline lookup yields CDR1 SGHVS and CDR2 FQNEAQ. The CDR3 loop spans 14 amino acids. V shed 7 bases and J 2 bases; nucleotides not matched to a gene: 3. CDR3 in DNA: TGTGCCAGCAAAGCGGGGGGGGCCACAGATACGCAGTATTTT. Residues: CASKAGGATDTQYF.

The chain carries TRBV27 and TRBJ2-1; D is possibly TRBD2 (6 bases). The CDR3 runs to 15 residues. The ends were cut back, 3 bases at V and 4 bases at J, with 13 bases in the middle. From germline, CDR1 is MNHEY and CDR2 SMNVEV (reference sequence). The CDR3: CASSFGGDHYNEQFF. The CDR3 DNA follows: TGTGCCAGCAGTTTCGGCGGGGACCATTACAATGAGCAGTTCTTC.